This section outlines one T cell receptor beta chain sequence together with its context. The sample originates from a study of cytomegalovirus exposure and HLA in healthy donors. The CDR3 covers 16 residues. Germline CDR1 and CDR2: MGHRA and YSYEKL. J was trimmed by 6 bases and V by 0 bases; bases with no gene match: 7. The primer mix had 60 Vbeta and 13 Jbeta primers. TCRdb keeps only in-frame clones here, not all; method: immunoSEQ multiplex PCR. The sample shows 100,000 to 150,000 clones, approximately 15% of them seen only once. The rearrangement uses TRBV4-1 and TRBJ2-3; 9 positions agree with TRBD2. This TCR derives from a woman aged 18-29 years in good health and CMV-seronegative. The specimen sequenced was PBMCs. The CDR3 sequence is CASSQERGGLSDTQYF. CDR3 nucleotide sequence: TGCGCCAGCAGCCAAGAGCGGGGGGGCCTCTCGGATACGCAGTATTTT.